The table lists the clone carrying this T cell receptor beta chain with many counts. Its specificity is unknown. This sample is drawn from a study of spatial heterogeneity in lung cancer. Study results and limitations: Relative to follow-up, resection was when ubiquitous expanded tumor TCRs appeared more in blood.

Germline V lookup: CDR1 MDHEN, CDR2 SYDVKM. V lost 5 bases and J lost 7, with 20 bases in between. The CDR3 consists of 15 residues. TCRdb redid the calling of the 5' RACE reads with MiXCR, one entry per CDR3 protein. The sample lists about 24,000 distinct CDR3 sequences; about 3% were seen once. As for time point: sample taken at primary tumor resection. The sequenced material consisted of unsorted whole RNA from tumor, nontumor lung or frozen PBMC. Sequenced here: PBMCs, sampled at surgery. The chain links TRBV28 to TRBJ1-1, with a tentative D call TRBD1 (6 bases). The receptor was isolated from a female donor with early-stage non-small cell lung cancer. CDR3 in amino acids: CASSAWTAAVSEAFF. The CDR3 DNA reads as TGTGCCAGCAGTGCTTGGACAGCCGCCGTTAGTGAAGCTTTCTTT. The whole variable domain, remainder taken from reference TRBV28 and TRBJ1-1, is DVKVTQSSRYLVKRTGEKVFLECVQDMDHENMFWYRQDPGLGLRLIYFSYDVKMKEKGDIPEGYSVSREKKERFSLILESASTNQTSMYLCASSAWTAAVSEAFFGQGTRLTVV.